This T cell receptor beta chain was sequenced for a study of CXCR3-negative and CXCR3-positive naive CD8 T cells. Study in general: Per-library TRB read counts averaged about 1.5 +/- 0.3 million, adding up to 110 million to 150 million in total.

General study points: Comparably high diversity marked both naive subsets, whereas memory CD8+ cells had much lower diversity. Both naive subsets, CXCR3-negative and CXCR3-positive, displayed similar TRBV-TRBJ usage, unlike memory cells.

5' RACE with UMI labels generated the TRB cDNA libraries. TCRdb reprocessed the 5' RACE reads and reports one entry per CDR3 protein, with no DNA. Reported are about 38,000 distinct CDR3 sequences; the ten largest clones contain about 14%. As regards this clonotype: Its antigen is undetermined.

Input material: memory CD8+ T cells from blood. The sequence was obtained from a human donor in good health. Some clones in this sample may be carry-over from other donors' samples.

The CDR3 region is CASSERTPRQGAFAEAFF. The chain couples TRBV2 to TRBJ1-1; TCRdb's D call of TRBD1 is untestable without DNA. Looked up from germline, CDR1 is SNHLY and CDR2 is FYNNEI. The CDR3 consists of 18 residues. Based on the CDR3 plus reference TRBV2 and TRBJ1-1, the full variable domain is EPEVTQTPSHQVTQMGQEVILRCVPISNHLYFYWYRQILGQKVEFLVSFYNNEISEKSEIFDDQFSVERPDGSNFTLKIRSTKLEDSAMYFCASSERTPRQGAFAEAFFGQGTRLTVV.